Following are 22 T cell receptor beta chains from one sample sequenced in a study of robustness of blood B and T cell sequencing (dated by TCRdb to 2017 to 2018). Receptor amplification or capture employed PCR. The sequencer was an Illumina MiSeq. cDNA was synthesized with SMARTScribe reverse transcriptase and a 5' template-switch oligo that added a universal priming site. A 12-nucleotide random unique molecular identifier (UMI) was carried by the template-switch oligo, and each cDNA molecule was tagged with this UMI. The public reads were quality trimmed at Q25 with fastp and then assembled into clones with MiXCR by TCRdb, keeping productive beta chains. Records with the same CDR3 protein are collapsed into one entry carrying the most frequent genes and DNA. This sample has about 1,500 distinct CDR3 sequences in its table, and under 70% of those were observed once. Of the sample, about 33% falls within the top ten clones.

mRNA, which captures expressed receptors, was used instead of genomic DNA for quantification of TCRbeta repertoires. Sequencing was performed on peripheral blood. The receptor set was obtained from a human donor in good health.

This clonotype was observed a few times. V gene TRBV30 combines with J gene TRBJ2-3, with D uncertain. The CDR3 contains 11 residues. CDR1 GTSNPN and CDR2 SVGIG come from the germline V gene (reference sequence). The V gene lost 2 bases and the J gene lost 2 bases, with 2 bases spanning the gap. CDR3 sequence (DNA): TGTGCCTGGAGTAACACAGATACGCAGTATTTT. Residues: CAWSNTDTQYF.

J is TRBJ1-2 and V is TRBV15, with D possibly being TRBD1 (5 bases). CDR1 LNHNV and CDR2 YYDKDF come from the germline V gene (reference sequence). CDR3 length: 15 amino acids. With 0 bases removed from V and 4 bases from J, the gap between germline ends came to 12 bases. CDR3 DNA: TGTGCCACCAGCAGAGATTCGCAGGGTAGCTATGGCTACACCTTC. It codes for CATSRDSQGSYGYTF.

The chain uses TRBV7-8 and TRBJ1-2; D is perhaps TRBD1 (6 bases). V dropped 5 bases and J dropped 4 bases, with 14 bases sitting between them. The CDR3 is 14 residues long. The V gene's germline CDR1 is SGHVS and CDR2 FQNEAQ. The CDR3 DNA follows: TGTGCCAGCAGCGCCACGGGACAAGTCTATGGCTACACCTTC. It translates to CASSATGQVYGYTF.

This clonotype is hyperexpanded in the sample. The chain uses TRBV11-3 and TRBJ1-2; possible D gene TRBD1, 6 bases. CDR1 and CDR2 (germline): SGHNT, YENEEA. The CDR3 has 15 amino acids. V lost 0 bases and J 4 bases, leaving 12 bases between the germline ends. The CDR3 DNA follows: TGTGCCAGCAGCTTAGATCGAGGGACACGCTATGGCTACACCTTC. As protein: CASSLDRGTRYGYTF.

The chain is built from TRBV7-8 and TRBJ1-5; D call uncertain. V was clipped by 2 bases and J by 6 bases, with 8 bases between them. This CDR3 has 13 amino acids. Germline assignment: CDR1 SGHVS and CDR2 FQNEAQ. The CDR3 nucleotides are TGTGCCAGCAGCTTACAATTGGGTCAGCCCCAGCATTTT. It yields the protein CASSLQLGQPQHF.

The chain links TRBV5-6 to TRBJ2-1; no clear D gene. Trimming took off 0 bases at V and 8 bases at J, with 6 bases between the two ends. Per germline, CDR1 SGHDT and CDR2 YYEEEE. The CDR3 is 12 amino acids. In DNA form, the CDR3 reads TGTGCCAGCAGCTTGGCGGTGGATGAGCAGTTCTTC. Translated, it gives CASSLAVDEQFF.

This clonotype was detected once. V usage is TRBV12-3 or TRBV12-4 and J usage is TRBJ2-4, with a tentative D call TRBD2 (5 bases). This CDR3 region has 13 residues. Trimming cost V 6 bases and J 8 bases, with 14 bases left between them. The CDR3 loop is CASRPPARDIQYF. The CDR3 DNA is TGTGCCAGCAGGCCTCCGGCGAGGGACATTCAGTACTTC.

The rearrangement uses TRBV10-3 and TRBJ1-6; no reliable D call. Trimming took off 3 bases at V and 1 base at J, with 10 bases between the two ends. The CDR3 consists of 16 residues. Germline CDR1 ENHRY, CDR2 SYGVKD. The CDR3 region is CAISDRPWSYNSPLHF. The CDR3, as DNA: TGTGCCATCAGTGATAGGCCCTGGTCCTATAATTCACCCCTCCACTTT.

This rearrangement joins TRBV5-1 to TRBJ2-2, with TRBD1 as a possible D gene (5 bases). The CDR3 loop spans 16 amino acids. Per germline, CDR1 SGHRS and CDR2 YFSETQ. Deletions cut 1 base from V and 1 base from J, with 11 bases between. The CDR3 nucleotides read TGCGCCAGCAGCTTGAGGGCAGGGCAGAACACCGGGGAGCTGTTTTTT. It translates to CASSLRAGQNTGELFF.

This clonotype is judged large. The chain links TRBV10-3 to TRBJ1-5; D is possibly TRBD1 (6 bases). The CDR3 spans 15 residues. Germline CDR1 ENHRY, CDR2 SYGVKD. Trimming pared 8 bases from V and 0 bases from J, leaving 14 bases between. CDR3: CAIQDSTSSNQPQHF. CDR3 coding DNA: TGTGCCATCCAGGACAGTACTTCTAGCAATCAGCCCCAGCATTTT.

The chain is built from TRBV6-2 or TRBV6-3 and TRBJ2-7; D possibly corresponds to TRBD1 (6 bases). The CDR3 runs 14 residues. CDR1 is MNHEY and CDR2 is SVGEGT in the germline V gene. V was trimmed by 6 bases and J by 3 bases, leaving 15 bases between them. CDR3 in amino acids: CASSPPRQDYEQYF. The CDR3 bases are TGTGCCAGCAGCCCCCCGCGACAGGACTACGAGCAGTACTTC.

The DNA for the CDR3 is TGCAGTGCTAGTGGGCATCCCGGGACAGGGAACACCATATATTTT. Residues: CSASGHPGTGNTIYF. J is TRBJ1-3 and V is TRBV20-1; 9 nucleotides line up with TRBD1. This CDR3 has 15 residues. The J segment lost 7 bases and the V segment lost 3 bases, leaving 10 bases of the junction unmatched. Germline V gene sequence: CDR1 DFQATT, CDR2 SNEGSKA (reference sequence).

The chain combines TRBV20-1 with TRBJ2-7; 7 nucleotides agree with TRBD2. Per the germline V gene, CDR1 is DFQATT and CDR2 is SNEGSKA (reference sequence). CDR3 length: 16 amino acids. Here the CDR3 reads CSALSAIGGGSYEQYF. In DNA, the CDR3 is TGCAGCGCTCTTAGTGCGATCGGCGGGGGCTCCTACGAGCAGTACTTC.

This chain uses TRBV6-2 or TRBV6-3 with TRBJ1-3; the D is unclear. The CDR3 runs to 16 residues. In germline, CDR1 is MNHEY, CDR2 SVGEGT. V lost 0 bases to trimming and J lost 0 bases, with 9 bases between them. The CDR3 DNA follows: TGTGCCAGCAGTTACTCGAGTGGGTTCTCTGGAAACACCATATATTTT. Residues: CASSYSSGFSGNTIYF.

This chain links TRBV5-6 with TRBJ2-1; D perhaps matches TRBD1 (6 bases). Germline CDR1 and CDR2: SGHDT and YYEEEE. This CDR3 region has 13 residues. V was shortened by 7 bases and J by 10 bases, with 18 bases between the two germline ends. CDR3 sequence (DNA): TGTGCCAGCGGACAGTCGCCCCGATCGGAGCAGTTCTTC. Residues: CASGQSPRSEQFF.

V gene TRBV13 combines with J gene TRBJ2-7; the D gene is possibly TRBD2 (6 bases). The CDR3 runs to 14 residues. Deletions cut 8 bases from V and 0 bases from J, with 14 bases between. CDR1 is PRHDT, CDR2 FYEKMQ, per germline (reference sequence). CDR3 in amino acids: CASRRGGPSYEQYF. CDR3 DNA: TGTGCCAGCCGGAGGGGAGGTCCCTCCTACGAGCAGTACTTC.

This clonotype was seen more than once but under ten times. This chain connects TRBV7-1 to TRBJ2-7, with D uncertain. TRBV7-1 is an ORF, with its function uncertain. V gave up 4 bases and J gave up 0 bases, with 10 bases separating them. The CDR3 has 14 residues. The CDR3 nucleotides read TGTGCCAGCAGCTTACCGCGGAGCTCCTACGAGCAGTACTTC. This sequence encodes CASSLPRSSYEQYF.

The V gene is TRBV10-3, the J gene TRBJ2-7; D ambiguous. CDR1 and CDR2 from the germline V gene are ENHRY and SYGVKD. V was clipped by 8 bases and J by 0 bases, with 5 bases between them. This CDR3 has 11 residues. CDR3 nucleotide sequence: TGTGCCATCGCAACCTCCTACGAGCAGTACTTC. It codes for CAIATSYEQYF.

This chain joins TRBV6-1 and TRBJ1-1; D is uncertain. Germline lookup yields CDR1 MNHNS and CDR2 SASEGT. The CDR3 contains 13 residues. Trimming took off 7 bases at V and 0 bases at J, with 9 bases between the two ends. The CDR3 DNA sequence: TGTGCCAGCACCTGGACGGTGAACACTGAAGCTTTCTTT. It is translated as CASTWTVNTEAFF.

This chain connects TRBV6-1 to TRBJ2-3; D is ambiguous. CDR3 length equals 16 residues. V was pared by 3 bases and J by 2 bases, with 15 bases between. Per germline, CDR1 MNHNS and CDR2 SASEGT. The CDR3 sequence is CASSDYAGSNTDTQYF. The CDR3 bases are TGTGCCAGCAGTGATTATGCCGGATCCAACACAGATACGCAGTATTTT.

The chain joins TRBV6-5 to TRBJ1-1; D uncertain. Germline V gene sequence: CDR1 MNHEY, CDR2 SVGAGI. V was trimmed by 2 bases and J by 3 bases, leaving 7 bases between them. CDR3 length equals 13 residues. The CDR3 sequence is CASSYERHTEAFF. DNA of the CDR3: TGTGCCAGCAGTTACGAAAGGCACACTGAAGCTTTCTTT.

This clonotype was seen a few times. The gene calls are TRBV30 and TRBJ1-2, with D hard to call. This CDR3 has 11 amino acids. Germline CDR1 and CDR2: GTSNPN and SVGIG (reference sequence). Trimming left V 5 bases short and J 4 bases short, with 8 bases between. CDR3: CAWDGGYGYTF. The CDR3 DNA sequence: TGTGCCTGGGACGGCGGCTATGGCTACACCTTC.